These 8 T cell receptor beta chains were all obtained from the same sample, sequenced in a study of blood T cell repertoires in COVID-19. Produced via immunoSEQ multiplex PCR; TCRdb's table is partial and in-frame only. The repertoire has 350,000 or so clones, roughly 90% of them found once; the top ten carry around a sixth. Sequencing was carried out using PBMCs or T cells enriched from blood (not recorded which). Source of these receptors: a woman aged 25-40 years who had recovered from COVID-19.

The chain combines TRBV28 with TRBJ1-1, with D perhaps TRBD1 (6 bases). The CDR3 length is 14 residues. The V end lost 4 bases, the J end lost 9 bases, and 18 bases lay between the germline ends. Germline assignment: CDR1 MDHEN and CDR2 SYDVKM. In nucleotides, the CDR3 is TGTGCCAGCAGTTCTATACAGGGTTTCCGGAAAGCTTTCTTT. Protein sequence: CASSSIQGFRKAFF.

V and J are TRBV13 and TRBJ2-5; TRBD1 matches at 8 bases. The CDR3 runs to 17 residues. Germline lookup yields CDR1 PRHDT and CDR2 FYEKMQ (reference sequence). The V and J ends lost 1 base and 5 bases, in that order; junction bases with no gene match: 12. CDR3 amino acids: CASSLARGRGRSETQYF. The CDR3 DNA reads as TGTGCCAGCAGCTTAGCGCGCGGCAGGGGGCGGTCGGAGACCCAGTACTTC. The full variable domain, with the rest looked up from reference TRBV13 and TRBJ2-5, is AAGVIQSPRHLIKEKRETATLKCYPIPRHDTVYWYQQGPGQDPQFLISFYEKMQSDKGSIPDRFSAQQFSDYHSELNMSSLELGDSALYFCASSLARGRGRSETQYFGPGTRLLVL.

Here the CDR3 reads CATSDPTYTGELFF. The CDR3, as DNA: TGTGCCACCAGTGATCCCACTTACACCGGGGAGCTGTTTTTT. The rearrangement links TRBV24-1 to TRBJ2-2, with D uncertain. Trimming cost V 3 bases and J 3 bases, with 7 bases left between them. Germline V gene lookup returns CDR1 KGHDR and CDR2 SFDVKD. CDR3 size: 14 residues.

In nucleotides, the CDR3 is TGTGCCAGCAGTTACGTGGGGGGGCTCTACAATGAGCAGTTCTTC. It encodes CASSYVGGLYNEQFF. The chain has TRBV6-5 and TRBJ2-1; tentative D call: TRBD2 (7 bases). Deletions cut 2 bases from V and 3 bases from J, with 11 bases between. The CDR3 is 15 amino acids. Germline CDR1 MNHEY, CDR2 SVGAGI.

V is TRBV19 and J is TRBJ1-5, with D possibly TRBD1 on 5 matching bases. CDR1 and CDR2 from the germline V gene are LNHDA and SQIVND (reference sequence). The CDR3 consists of 14 residues. Trimming cost V 6 bases and J 5 bases, with 14 bases left between them. The CDR3 DNA sequence: TGTGCCAGTAGGCACCCAGGGAAAGATCAGCCCCAGCATTTT. Translated: CASRHPGKDQPQHF.

V is TRBV11-2 and J is TRBJ2-5, with 13 bases identical to TRBD2. The CDR3 extends over 17 amino acids. V dropped 5 bases and J dropped 5; count of bases not matched to a gene: 11. Per the germline V gene, CDR1 is SGHAT and CDR2 is FQNNGV. CDR3 in DNA: TGTGCCAGCAGCCCGGGACTAGCGGGGCTGGATCGGGAGACCCAGTACTTC. It yields the protein CASSPGLAGLDRETQYF. Together with reference TRBV11-2 and TRBJ2-5, the CDR3 gives the full variable domain: EAGVAQSPRYKIIEKRQSVAFWCNPISGHATLYWYQQILGQGPKLLIQFQNNGVVDDSQLPKDRFSAERLKGVDSTLKIQPAKLEDSAVYLCASSPGLAGLDRETQYFGPGTRLLVL.

The V and J genes are TRBV10-3 and TRBJ1-2; the D is unclear. From germline, CDR1 is ENHRY and CDR2 SYGVKD. This CDR3 region has 15 residues. Between the trimmed V and J ends, which lost 0 bases and 8 bases, there was a span of 16 bases. The CDR3, as DNA: TGTGCCATCAGTGAGTCATCACAGCCCGTCTCGGGCTACACCTTC. Its translation: CAISESSQPVSGYTF.

J is TRBJ2-5 and V is TRBV3-1 (or the pseudogene TRBV3-2), with a tentative D call TRBD1 (6 bases). Germline V gene data show CDR1 as LGHDT and CDR2 as YNNKEL (reference sequence). The CDR3 consists of 15 residues. V lost 0 bases and J 5 bases, leaving 13 bases between the germline ends. This chain's CDR3 is CASSQDPRTGETQYF. CDR3 sequence (DNA): TGTGCCAGCAGCCAAGATCCCCGAACAGGGGAGACCCAGTACTTC.